These 21 T cell receptor beta chains originate from one sample sequenced in a study of control samples from healthy donors and cancer patients. Generated by immunoSEQ multiplex PCR, the TCRdb table keeps only in-frame clones and is missing some. This table has around 150,000 clones, around 90% appearing once. The sequenced sample consisted of blood. Receptors originate from a man younger than 40 in good health.

The chain recombines TRBV2 with TRBJ2-1; 7 bases match TRBD1. The CDR3 loop spans 20 amino acids. Germline values: CDR1 SNHLY, CDR2 FYNNEI. The ends lost 6 bases at V and 0 bases at J; junction bases unmatched: 20. The CDR3 loop reads CASRPDRDRLTLSSYNEQFF. The CDR3 DNA is TGTGCCAGCAGGCCCGACCGGGACAGACTGACTTTAAGCTCCTACAATGAGCAGTTCTTC.

In this sample, this clone turned up once. The chain carries TRBV6-5 and TRBJ2-2; 8 nucleotides line up with TRBD2. Germline CDR1 reads MNHEY; CDR2 reads SVGAGI. This CDR3 spans 15 amino acids. Unmatched junction bases numbered 6, after V lost 0 bases and J lost 9 bases. CDR3: CASSYSLTSVRELFF. In DNA form, the CDR3 reads TGTGCCAGCAGTTACTCTCTGACTAGCGTCCGGGAGCTGTTTTTT.

The V call is TRBV19, the J call TRBJ2-2; 14 bases map to TRBD2. The CDR3 length is 16 residues. CDR1 is LNHDA, CDR2 SQIVND, per germline (reference sequence). The junction had 4 bases not matched to a gene; V was cut back by 4 bases and J by 6 bases. This CDR3 reads CASSRGLAGGPGELFF. The DNA for the CDR3 is TGTGCCAGTAGTAGAGGACTAGCGGGAGGACCCGGGGAGCTGTTTTTT.

This sequence joins TRBV15 and TRBJ2-1, with 7 nucleotides matching TRBD2. The J segment lost 0 bases and the V segment lost 1 base, leaving 12 bases of the junction unmatched. Germline V gene data show CDR1 as LNHNV and CDR2 as YYDKDF (reference sequence). The CDR3 has 19 residues. CDR3: CATSRAPSGRSSSYNEQFF. Here the CDR3 DNA reads TGTGCCACCAGCAGAGCCCCTAGCGGACGATCGAGCTCCTACAATGAGCAGTTCTTC. Based on the CDR3 plus reference TRBV15 and TRBJ2-1, the full variable domain is DAMVIQNPRYQVTQFGKPVTLSCSQTLNHNVMYWYQQKSSQAPKLLFHYYDKDFNNEADTPDNFQSRRPNTSFCFLDIRSPGLGDTAMYLCATSRAPSGRSSSYNEQFFGPGTRLTVL.

The V call is TRBV5-1, the J call TRBJ1-2, with a weak D call TRBD1 (6 bases). V lost 4 bases, J lost 5 bases, and 18 bases lay in between. The CDR3 contains 15 residues. Germline assignment: CDR1 SGHRS and CDR2 YFSETQ. The CDR3 loop is CASSVYRDSIYGYTF. The CDR3 DNA reads TGCGCCAGCAGCGTATACAGGGACTCAATTTATGGCTACACCTTC.

This chain uses TRBV30 with TRBJ1-1, with D possibly being TRBD1 (6 bases). The CDR3 consists of 13 residues. Per germline, CDR1 GTSNPN and CDR2 SVGIG (reference sequence). The ends were cut back, 7 bases at V and 4 bases at J, with 16 bases in the middle. Here the CDR3 reads CALTGYSITEAFF. CDR3 nucleotide sequence: TGTGCCTTGACAGGTTATAGTATCACTGAAGCTTTCTTT.

This sequence joins TRBV5-1 and TRBJ2-7; a weak D match, TRBD2 (5 bases). Germline-derived CDR1 and CDR2 are SGHRS and YFSETQ. The CDR3 extends over 15 amino acids. V lost 6 bases and J lost 5, with 21 bases in between. CDR3 DNA: TGCGCCAGCACCGGGTCGGTGGGAGAGGTGAACGAGCAGTACTTC. This sequence encodes CASTGSVGEVNEQYF.

The rearrangement uses TRBV7-9 and TRBJ1-2; D unresolved. The V end lost 1 base, the J end lost 7 bases, and 4 bases lay between the germline ends. Germline V CDR1 and CDR2: SEHNR, FQNEAQ (reference sequence). The CDR3 has 11 amino acids. CDR3 in amino acids: CASSLEGGYTF. CDR3 in DNA: TGTGCCAGCAGCTTAGAAGGTGGCTACACCTTC.

The rearrangement joins TRBV18 to TRBJ2-1, with TRBD1 matching over 7 bases. The germline gives CDR1 KGHSH, CDR2 LQKENI. CDR3 length: 16 amino acids. V gave up 2 bases and J gave up 7 bases; unmatched junction bases: 11. DNA for the CDR3: TGTGCCAGCTCACCAAACGGTGAGGGGGCTGGGAATGAGCAGTTCTTC. It is translated as CASSPNGEGAGNEQFF.

The chain uses TRBV5-8 and TRBJ2-1; 8 bases fit TRBD1. V shed 3 bases and J 2 bases; nucleotides not matched to a gene: 1. This CDR3 is 14 amino acids long. Germline-derived CDR1 and CDR2 are SGHTS and YDEGEE. In DNA form, the CDR3 reads TGTGCCAGCAGCTCGGACAGGGCCTACAATGAGCAGTTCTTC. It translates to CASSSDRAYNEQFF.

The V call is TRBV7-9, the J call TRBJ2-3, with 9 bases fitting TRBD2. J gave up 2 bases and V 1 base, and 10 bases lay outside the gene matches. This CDR3 contains 18 residues. The germline CDR1 and CDR2 sequences are SEHNR and FQNEAQ (reference sequence). This CDR3 reads CASSLGFRLADNTDTQYF. The CDR3 DNA sequence: TGTGCCAGCAGCTTAGGTTTCCGACTAGCGGATAACACAGATACGCAGTATTTT.

The V and J genes are TRBV5-4 and TRBJ2-7; D perhaps matches TRBD2 (6 bases). Trimming stripped 4 bases from V and 3 bases from J, with 14 bases between. This CDR3 region has 14 residues. The germline V gene encodes CDR1 SGHNT and CDR2 YYREEE (reference sequence). CDR3 in amino acids: CASSPASGRYEQYF. The DNA of the CDR3 is TGTGCCAGCAGCCCGGCAAGCGGGCGCTACGAGCAGTACTTC.

The chain employs TRBV6-2 or TRBV6-3 and TRBJ2-1; 12 bases are shared with TRBD2. In germline, CDR1 is MNHEY, CDR2 SVGEGT. CDR3 size: 15 residues. The V gene end was trimmed by 0 bases and the J gene end by 9 bases; junction bases not matched to a gene: 3. The CDR3 sequence: CASSYSPSGGGEQFF. In DNA, the CDR3 is TGTGCCAGCAGTTACTCGCCTAGCGGGGGGGGTGAGCAGTTCTTC.

This chain uses TRBV19 with TRBJ2-1; the D gene is possibly TRBD2 (5 bases). The ends were cut back, 5 bases at V and 3 bases at J, with 17 bases in the middle. The germline CDR1 and CDR2 sequences are LNHDA and SQIVND (reference sequence). The CDR3 is 16 amino acids. The CDR3 DNA reads as TGTGCCAGTAGTCTCCGGGGTGGCGGAGGCTACAATGAGCAGTTCTTC. Its protein is CASSLRGGGGYNEQFF.

V is TRBV7-2 and J is TRBJ2-1, with 10 positions matching TRBD2. Germline CDR1 and CDR2: SGHTA and FQGNSA. The V and J ends lost 3 bases and 8 bases, in that order; junction bases with no gene match: 10. The CDR3 is 16 residues long. The CDR3 spells CASSLDYASGSYEQFF. In DNA form, the CDR3 reads TGTGCCAGCAGCTTGGACTACGCTAGCGGGAGCTATGAGCAGTTCTTC. Complete variable domain (other parts from reference TRBV7-2 and TRBJ2-1): GAGVSQSPSNKVTEKGKDVELRCDPISGHTALYWYRQSLGQGLEFLIYFQGNSAPDKSGLPSDRFSAERTGGSVSTLTIQRTQQEDSAVYLCASSLDYASGSYEQFFGPGTRLTVL.

V usage is TRBV2 and J usage is TRBJ1-2; D gene uncertain. CDR3 size: 12 residues. From germline, CDR1 is SNHLY and CDR2 FYNNEI. V was trimmed by 9 bases and J by 2 bases, leaving 10 bases between them. The chain's CDR3 is CASKGWNYGYTF. Here the CDR3 DNA reads TGTGCCAGTAAGGGTTGGAACTATGGCTACACCTTC.

The chain combines TRBV4-1 with TRBJ1-2; 7 bases agree with TRBD1. The V and J ends lost 4 bases and 2 bases, in that order; junction bases with no gene match: 1. This CDR3 region has 13 residues. The germline CDR1 and CDR2 sequences are MGHRA and YSYEKL. The CDR3 is CASSPGQNYGYTF. The CDR3 nucleotides read TGCGCCAGCAGCCCGGGACAGAACTATGGCTACACCTTC.

As to this clone: This sample also contains other DNA sequences that code for the same CDR3. The rearrangement uses TRBV20-1 and TRBJ1-2; D gene uncertain. Germline V gene lookup returns CDR1 DFQATT and CDR2 SNEGSKA (reference sequence). The CDR3 covers 11 residues. V lost 3 bases to trimming and J lost 2 bases, with 4 bases between them. The CDR3 loop reads CSASQNYGYTF. The CDR3 DNA follows: TGCAGTGCTAGCCAGAACTATGGCTACACCTTC.

The J gene is TRBJ1-1, the V gene TRBV7-9; no reliable D call. The germline CDR1 and CDR2 sequences are SEHNR and FQNEAQ (reference sequence). V dropped 0 bases and J dropped 0 bases, with 8 bases sitting between them. The CDR3 consists of 15 residues. Written as DNA, the CDR3 is TGTGCCAGCAGCTTAGCAACTCGGATGAACACTGAAGCTTTCTTT. Its translation is CASSLATRMNTEAFF. The full variable domain, its missing parts supplied by reference TRBV7-9 and TRBJ1-1, is DTGVSQNPRHKITKRGQNVTFRCDPISEHNRLYWYRQTLGQGPEFLTYFQNEAQLEKSRLLSDRFSAERPKGSFSTLEIQRTEQGDSAMYLCASSLATRMNTEAFFGQGTRLTVV.

The chain links TRBV3-1 (or the pseudogene TRBV3-2) to TRBJ1-2, with D uncertain. Germline V gene sequence: CDR1 LGHDT, CDR2 YNNKEL (reference sequence). V was cut by 1 base and J by 4 bases, with 10 bases left in between. The CDR3 is 14 amino acids. Written as DNA, the CDR3 is TGTGCCAGCAGCCAAGGAGGGCCACCCTATGGCTACACCTTC. It is translated as CASSQGGPPYGYTF.

The genes are TRBV2 and TRBJ1-6; the D is unclear. The germline CDR1 and CDR2 sequences are SNHLY and FYNNEI. This CDR3 has 15 amino acids. The V end lost 2 bases, the J end lost 4 bases, and 9 bases lay between the germline ends. This chain's CDR3 is CASSEQKLYNSPLHF. The CDR3 coding sequence is TGTGCCAGCAGTGAACAGAAGTTATATAATTCACCCCTCCACTTT.